This TCR beta chain was sequenced in a study of prognosis after radiotherapy for stage I lung cancer (dated by TCRdb to about 2021). For the wider study: Between early 2018 and 2019, some 18 stage I NSCLC patients were enrolled in Nanjing, China. Using image-guided IMRT or VMAT, SBRT was delivered in 3 to 5 fractions at a biologically effective dose of at least 100 Gy. All patients were regarded as medically inoperable, because of comorbidities in about a dozen patients and refusal of surgery in 6 to 8 patients. Tumor histology was squamous cell carcinoma in 6 to 8 patients and adenocarcinoma in more than 10. After SBRT, distant metastases developed in about 20% of the 19 patients at a median of around 7 months, while the remaining 15 patients had no significant progression. The cohort was made up of roughly 13 men and more than five women, with a median age of around 70 years and an age range of about 53 to 90 years. A total of about 40 blood samples from some 19 patients were sequenced, with one sample obtained before and one obtained after SBRT for each patient. Of the enrolled patients, fourteen had newly diagnosed primary stage I lung tumors, while a few had oligometastatic NSCLC following surgical resection of the primary tumor. SBRT was not combined with any concurrent therapy in any patient. Peripheral blood TCR beta repertoires were profiled in stage I NSCLC patients before and after stereotactic body radiotherapy, and the repertoires were related to distant failure.

General findings and caveats noted by the study authors: Limitations of the study included a small cohort and short follow-up, and the study findings need independent validation. TRBV and TRBJ usage frequencies reportedly varied with metastasis status, involving two V genes at baseline and several V and two J genes after SBRT. After SBRT, the number of unique TCR clones decreased (median around 10,000 before versus several thousand after; Wilcoxon paired P=0.011). Post-SBRT Shannon entropy and its change from baseline were lower in patients who developed distant metastases; baseline Shannon entropy was not associated with metastases. No adjustment for multiple comparisons was applied to any of the reported P values. Whether the expanded TCR clones were tumor-specific was not determined.

After removal of 5 bases from V and 4 bases from J, the junction retains 13 bases not matched to a gene. The CDR3 has 16 amino acids, counting the end cysteine and phenylalanine. Only CDR3 DNA remains: 48 bases, in frame from the first base. The CDR1 and CDR2 encoded by the germline V gene are SGHVS and FNYEAQ. Many counts were recorded for this clonotype. Its recognized antigen is unknown. Per-base quality was not reported, and no clone a single base away is much larger than it. The TCR beta CDR3 region was amplified from genomic DNA by two rounds of multiplex PCR. The first PCR round used primers specific to each TRBV and TRBJ gene, with sequences filed in Chinese patent CN105087789A. The second PCR round used universal primers. The Roche High Pure PCR Template Preparation Kit was used to extract genomic DNA from the frozen PBMCs. An Illumina HiSeq 3000 was used to sequence the libraries paired-end with 151 bp reads. Per the source publication's procedure: CutAdapt was used to remove raw reads lacking the multiplex PCR primer sequences. High-quality paired reads were merged into contigs with PEAR. TRB V, D and J gene segments were assigned to each contig with MiXCR by alignment to reference sequences. To remove sequencing errors, CDR3 sequences were clustered according to base quality and sequence similarity. Diversity was calculated as Shannon entropy divided by the natural log of the number of productive TCR sequences. One minus Shannon entropy divided by the natural log of the number of unique clonotypes was used as the definition of clonality. The Youden index of ROC curves was used to select progression-free survival cut-offs for repertoire metrics, and analyses were performed in R 3.5.3. The public reads were quality trimmed at Q25 with fastp and then assembled into clones with MiXCR by TCRdb, keeping productive beta chains. Duplicate CDR3 protein sequences are folded into a single record with the most common DNA and genes. TCRdb, not the authors, supplied the V and J calls. The sample table shows some 38,000 distinct CDR3 sequences, and about 24% are seen once. The ten largest make up around 25% of the sample.

All patients had node-negative disease on CT and PET/CT, and none had a history of other malignancies or had previously received chemotherapy or radiotherapy. At each of two time points, around 6 milliliters of peripheral venous blood were collected into EDTA tubes. Ficoll-Paque Plus density-gradient centrifugation was used to isolate PBMCs. Right after collection, samples were placed at -80 degrees C and kept there until analysis. Here the sequenced sample was PBMCs, taken before or after stereotactic body radiation therapy (not recorded which). The V and J genes are TRBV7-6 and TRBJ1-2; TRBD1 aligns with 7 central bases. The clonotype comes from a donor of 50 years or more with non-small cell lung cancer. The DNA is TGTGCCAGCAGCGCCGGGACAGCGGTATCGTCCTATGGCTACACCTTC. This encodes CASSAGTAVSSYGYTF.